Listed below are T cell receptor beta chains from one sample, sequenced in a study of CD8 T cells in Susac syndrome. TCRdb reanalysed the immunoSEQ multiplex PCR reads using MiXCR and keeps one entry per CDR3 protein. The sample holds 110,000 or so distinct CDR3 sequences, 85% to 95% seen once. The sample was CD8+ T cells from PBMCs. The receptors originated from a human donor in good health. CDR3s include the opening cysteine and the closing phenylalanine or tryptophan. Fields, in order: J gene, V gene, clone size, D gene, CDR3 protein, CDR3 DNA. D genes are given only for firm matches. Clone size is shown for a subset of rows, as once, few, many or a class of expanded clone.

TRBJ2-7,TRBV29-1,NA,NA,CSVLTASSYEQYF,TGCAGCGTTCTGACGGCGAGCTCCTACGAGCAGTACTTC
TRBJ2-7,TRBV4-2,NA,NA,CASSQVRRRTVGPNLYEQYF,TGTGCCAGCAGCCAAGTTAGACGAAGGACAGTTGGTCCCAACCTATACGAGCAGTACTTC
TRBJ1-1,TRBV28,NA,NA,CASSLRYTEAFF,TGTGCCAGCAGTTTAAGGTACACTGAAGCTTTCTTT
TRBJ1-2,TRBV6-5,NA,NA,CASSLSGYGYTF,TGTGCCAGCAGTTTGAGCGGGTATGGCTACACCTTC
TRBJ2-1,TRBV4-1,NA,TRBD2,CASSHQSGTTYNEQFF,TGCGCCAGCAGCCACCAGTCAGGGACTACATACAATGAGCAGTTCTTC
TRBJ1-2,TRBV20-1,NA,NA,CSARDIREPVYGYTF,TGCAGTGCTAGGGACATCCGCGAACCCGTCTATGGCTACACCTTC
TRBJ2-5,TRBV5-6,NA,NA,CASSLRNGETQYF,TGTGCCAGCAGCTTGCGTAACGGGGAGACCCAGTACTTC
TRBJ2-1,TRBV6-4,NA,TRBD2,CASSILAGGVNEQFF,TGTGCCAGCAGTATCCTAGCGGGAGGGGTCAATGAGCAGTTCTTC
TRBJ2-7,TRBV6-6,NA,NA,CASSYLPLDYEQYF,TGTGCCAGCAGTTACCTCCCTTTAGACTACGAGCAGTACTTC
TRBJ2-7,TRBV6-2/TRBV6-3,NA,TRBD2,CATAGGSYEQYF,TGTGCCACGGCGGGGGGATCCTACGAGCAGTACTTC
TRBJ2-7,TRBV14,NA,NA,CASSQYRYEQYF,TGTGCCAGCAGCCAATACAGGTACGAGCAGTACTTC
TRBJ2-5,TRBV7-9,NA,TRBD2,CASSPPLAGGGETQYF,TGTGCCAGCAGCCCCCCACTAGCGGGAGGCGGGGAGACCCAGTACTTC
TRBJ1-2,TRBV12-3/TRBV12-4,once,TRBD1,CASSSDRGSWWYTF,TGTGCCAGCAGTTCGGACAGGGGCAGTTGGTGGTACACCTTC
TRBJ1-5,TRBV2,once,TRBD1,CASSETGTGVDQPQHF,TGTGCCAGCAGTGAGACCGGGACAGGGGTGGACCAGCCCCAGCATTTT
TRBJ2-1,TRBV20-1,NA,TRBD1,CSASPGQGTSIYSYNEQFF,TGCAGTGCGAGTCCGGGACAGGGGACGTCTATTTACTCCTACAATGAGCAGTTCTTC
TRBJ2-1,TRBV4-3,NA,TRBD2,CASSQDRWSSGNNEQFF,TGCGCCAGCAGCCAAGATCGATGGTCTAGCGGGAACAATGAGCAGTTCTTC
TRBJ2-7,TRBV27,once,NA,CAILSSGFGRYF,TGTGCCATCCTAAGTTCGGGCTTCGGTAGGTACTTC
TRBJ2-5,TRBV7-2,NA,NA,CASSPRQRIQETQYF,TGTGCCAGCAGCCCCCGTCAGCGGATTCAAGAGACCCAGTACTTC
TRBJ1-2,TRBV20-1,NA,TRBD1,CSADRGVDGYTF,TGCAGTGCGGACAGGGGAGTAGATGGCTACACCTTC
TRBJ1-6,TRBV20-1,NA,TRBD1,CSAMEYGQGAYYNSPLHF,TGCAGTGCTATGGAATATGGACAGGGGGCCTACTATAATTCACCCCTCCACTTT
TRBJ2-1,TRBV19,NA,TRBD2,CASSGRSYNEQFF,TGTGCCAGTAGCGGGAGGTCCTACAATGAGCAGTTCTTC
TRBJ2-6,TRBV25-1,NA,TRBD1,CASSEPGQGFSGANVLTF,TGTGCCAGCAGTGAGCCGGGACAGGGATTCTCTGGGGCCAACGTCCTGACTTTC
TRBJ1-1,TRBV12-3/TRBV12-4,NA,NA,CASSRGLDPEAFF,TGTGCCAGCAGTCGTGGCTTGGACCCTGAAGCTTTCTTT
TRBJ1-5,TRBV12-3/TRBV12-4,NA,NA,CASSSLRVRQPQHF,TGTGCCAGCAGTTCACTCAGGGTTCGACAGCCCCAGCATTTT
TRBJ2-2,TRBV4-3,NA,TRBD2,CASSRRLAGDPNTGELFF,TGCGCCAGCAGTCGAAGACTAGCGGGGGACCCGAACACCGGGGAGCTGTTTTTT
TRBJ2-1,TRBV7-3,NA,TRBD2,CASSRTGRGGLRNEQFF,TGTGCCAGCAGTAGAACCGGACGGGGGGGCTTAAGGAATGAGCAGTTCTTC